This is a list of T cell receptor beta chains from one sample in a study of T cell changes during pregnancy in multiple sclerosis. Only in-frame clones appear in the TCRdb table, and some are missing; sequencing was by immunoSEQ multiplex PCR. Found here are about 99,000 clones, approximately 90% of them singletons; the top ten hold 0.9% to 0.95%. The material sequenced was peripheral blood, taken after pregnancy. These receptors were taken from a female donor with multiple sclerosis, enrolled in a pregnancy study. The CDR3 runs from the conserved cysteine through the conserved F or W. The D gene is left open where the match is weak. The listing skips clone size in some rows; elsewhere it reads once, few, many or a size class.

V: TRBV5-4; J: TRBJ2-7; size: -; D: TRBD1; CDR3: CASSLGMTGPYEQYF; DNA: TGTGCCAGCAGCTTGGGCATGACAGGGCCGTACGAGCAGTACTTC
V: TRBV5-4; J: TRBJ1-2; size: -; D: TRBD1; CDR3: CASSSGTGSLGYTF; DNA: TGTGCCAGCAGCTCCGGGACAGGGTCCTTGGGCTACACCTTC
V: TRBV28; J: TRBJ1-2; size: -; D: -; CDR3: CASNPRQSFYGYTF; DNA: TGTGCCAGCAACCCAAGACAGAGCTTCTATGGCTACACCTTC
V: TRBV7-8; J: TRBJ2-7; size: -; D: -; CDR3: CASSARRDSSYEQYF; DNA: TGTGCCAGCAGCGCAAGGCGGGACAGTTCCTACGAGCAGTACTTC
V: TRBV6-1; J: TRBJ1-2; size: -; D: -; CDR3: CASRSLWGDSF; DNA: TGTGCCAGCAGATCTCTGTGGGGGGACTCCTTC
V: TRBV7-2; J: TRBJ2-3; size: -; D: TRBD2; CDR3: CASSPGAGVTDTQYF; DNA: TGTGCCAGCAGCCCCGGAGCGGGGGTCACAGATACGCAGTATTTT
V: TRBV27; J: TRBJ1-2; size: -; D: -; CDR3: CASSLMRQGIISYTF; DNA: TGTGCCAGCAGTTTAATGCGGCAGGGAATCATTAGCTACACCTTC
V: TRBV7-8; J: TRBJ1-2; size: -; D: TRBD1; CDR3: CASSQTGGIGYTF; DNA: TGTGCCAGCAGCCAAACAGGGGGTATTGGCTACACCTTC
V: TRBV2; J: TRBJ2-3; size: -; D: TRBD1; CDR3: CASRDRGDADTQYF; DNA: TGTGCCAGCCGAGACAGGGGGGATGCGGATACGCAGTATTTT
V: TRBV9; J: TRBJ1-3; size: -; D: -; CDR3: CASSGPGTLGYSGNTIYF; DNA: TGTGCCAGCAGCGGACCCGGGACTCTAGGATACTCTGGAAACACCATATATTTT
V: TRBV7-9; J: TRBJ2-7; size: once; D: -; CDR3: CASTFGGRRGDEQYF; DNA: TGTGCCAGCACCTTCGGGGGGCGCCGGGGGGACGAGCAGTACTTC
V: TRBV6-1; J: TRBJ2-5; size: -; D: -; CDR3: CASEQWGGAQETQYF; DNA: TGTGCCAGCGAGCAGTGGGGTGGGGCCCAAGAGACCCAGTACTTC
V: TRBV5-4; J: TRBJ1-1; size: -; D: TRBD1; CDR3: CASSLGGQGSFQAFF; DNA: TGTGCCAGCAGCTTGGGTGGACAGGGGTCCTTTCAGGCTTTCTTT
V: TRBV5-5; J: TRBJ1-2; size: -; D: -; CDR3: CASSFDSTYGYTF; DNA: TGTGCCAGCAGCTTTGACAGTACCTATGGCTACACCTTC
V: TRBV19; J: TRBJ2-7; size: -; D: -; CDR3: CASSDSGVPHYEQYF; DNA: TGTGCCAGTAGTGACTCAGGGGTCCCTCACTACGAGCAGTACTTC
V: TRBV7-3; J: TRBJ2-1; size: -; D: TRBD1; CDR3: CASSLTRDRIEQFF; DNA: TGTGCCAGCAGCTTAACTAGGGACAGGATTGAGCAGTTCTTC
V: TRBV7-9; J: TRBJ1-5; size: -; D: TRBD1; CDR3: CASSLADRGDQPQHF; DNA: TGTGCCAGCAGCTTAGCGGACAGGGGGGATCAGCCCCAGCATTTT
V: TRBV19; J: TRBJ1-2; size: -; D: -; CDR3: CASSLTDFYGYTF; DNA: TGTGCCAGTAGCCTGACAGATTTCTATGGCTACACCTTC
V: TRBV18; J: TRBJ1-1; size: once; D: -; CDR3: CASSPRGDTEAFF; DNA: TGTGCCAGCTCACCCCGGGGGGACACTGAAGCTTTCTTT
V: TRBV11-2; J: TRBJ2-1; size: -; D: -; CDR3: CASSLVGAGWTYNEQFF; DNA: TGTGCCAGCAGCTTAGTGGGGGCAGGGTGGACGTACAATGAGCAGTTCTTC
V: TRBV7-3; J: TRBJ2-4; size: once; D: TRBD2; CDR3: CASSLGRGGHENIQYF; DNA: TGTGCCAGCAGCTTAGGGCGGGGGGGCCATGAAAACATTCAGTACTTC
V: TRBV9; J: TRBJ2-1; size: -; D: TRBD2; CDR3: CASSQDAGGVIEQFF; DNA: TGTGCCAGCAGCCAAGACGCGGGGGGGGTCATAGAGCAGTTCTTC
V: TRBV4-3; J: TRBJ1-1; size: -; D: -; CDR3: CASSQVRGTEAFF; DNA: TGCGCCAGCAGCCAAGTCCGAGGCACTGAAGCTTTCTTT
V: TRBV10-3; J: TRBJ2-3; size: -; D: -; CDR3: CATRSRLDSDDTQYF; DNA: TGTGCCACCCGCTCACGGCTAGATTCCGACGATACGCAGTATTTT
V: TRBV6-4; J: TRBJ1-5; size: -; D: -; CDR3: CASAAGANQPQHF; DNA: TGTGCCAGCGCAGCGGGGGCTAATCAGCCCCAGCATTTT
V: TRBV5-4; J: TRBJ1-3; size: -; D: TRBD1; CDR3: CASSPGQGRNTIYF; DNA: TGTGCCAGCAGCCCGGGACAGGGCAGAAACACCATATATTTT
V: TRBV9; J: TRBJ1-3; size: -; D: -; CDR3: CASSVGDSMLSGNTIYF; DNA: TGTGCCAGCAGCGTAGGTGACAGCATGCTCTCTGGAAACACCATATATTTT
V: TRBV5-4; J: TRBJ2-1; size: -; D: -; CDR3: CASSLGAGFKDEQFF; DNA: TGTGCCAGCAGCTTGGGGGCAGGGTTCAAGGATGAGCAGTTCTTC
V: TRBV19; J: TRBJ2-6; size: -; D: -; CDR3: CASSMGQASGANVLTF; DNA: TGTGCCAGTAGTATGGGGCAGGCCTCTGGGGCCAACGTCCTGACTTTC
V: TRBV29-1; J: TRBJ1-2; size: once; D: -; CDR3: CSVEDQNGYTF; DNA: TGCAGCGTTGAAGATCAAAATGGCTACACCTTC
V: TRBV7-2; J: TRBJ2-3; size: -; D: TRBD2; CDR3: CASSPLAGDATDTQYF; DNA: TGTGCCAGCAGCCCCCTAGCGGGGGACGCCACAGATACGCAGTATTTT
V: TRBV20-1; J: TRBJ1-1; size: once; D: TRBD1; CDR3: CSARDRVEAFF; DNA: TGCAGTGCTAGGGACAGGGTTGAAGCTTTCTTT
V: TRBV27; J: TRBJ2-3; size: -; D: -; CDR3: CASSLRGTSTDTQYF; DNA: TGTGCCAGCAGTTTAAGGGGCACTAGCACAGATACGCAGTATTTT
V: TRBV7-2; J: TRBJ2-6; size: -; D: TRBD1; CDR3: CASSHTPPGQGSWANVLTF; DNA: TGTGCCAGCAGCCACACCCCACCGGGACAGGGAAGTTGGGCCAACGTCCTGACTTTC
V: TRBV19; J: TRBJ1-2; size: once; D: TRBD1; CDR3: CASSTGQGYGYTF; DNA: TGTGCCAGTAGTACGGGACAGGGCTATGGCTACACCTTC
V: TRBV4-3; J: TRBJ2-2; size: once; D: -; CDR3: CASSHHRNTGELFF; DNA: TGCGCCAGCAGCCACCACAGGAACACCGGGGAGCTGTTTTTT
V: TRBV2; J: TRBJ2-7; size: -; D: -; CDR3: CASSETGGARSSYEQYF; DNA: TGTGCCAGCAGTGAAACTGGAGGGGCCAGGAGCTCCTACGAGCAGTACTTC
V: TRBV19; J: TRBJ1-4; size: -; D: -; CDR3: CASSTGTLTILF; DNA: TGTGCCAGTAGTACGGGGACACTTACTATACTTTTT
V: TRBV19; J: TRBJ2-7; size: -; D: TRBD1; CDR3: CASSWTGDDTYEQYF; DNA: TGTGCCAGTAGTTGGACAGGGGACGACACCTACGAGCAGTACTTC
V: TRBV2; J: TRBJ1-5; size: few; D: TRBD1; CDR3: CASSPTGSNQPQHF; DNA: TGTGCCAGCAGTCCGACAGGGTCGAATCAGCCCCAGCATTTT
V: TRBV4-3; J: TRBJ2-3; size: -; D: -; CDR3: CASSHQGTDTQYF; DNA: TGCGCCAGCAGCCATCAGGGCACAGATACGCAGTATTTT
V: TRBV5-4; J: TRBJ1-1; size: -; D: -; CDR3: CASSSQRDSLKAFF; DNA: TGTGCCAGCAGCTCGCAGCGGGACTCCCTAAAGGCTTTCTTT
V: TRBV4-2; J: TRBJ1-1; size: -; D: -; CDR3: CASSQVQGTEAFF; DNA: TGTGCCAGCAGCCAAGTTCAGGGGACTGAAGCTTTCTTT
V: TRBV18; J: TRBJ1-1; size: -; D: -; CDR3: CASSPNKNTEAFF; DNA: TGTGCCAGCTCACCTAATAAGAACACTGAAGCTTTCTTT